The 27 T cell receptor beta chains in this list originate from one sample, sequenced in a study of blood T cell repertoires in COVID-19. TCRdb's copy holds only in-frame clones and misses some; the assay was immunoSEQ multiplex PCR. The sample shows about 25,000 clones, around nine tenths of them seen only once. Material for sequencing was peripheral blood. These receptors all come from a man aged 50-59 years with active COVID-19.

This chain uses TRBV11-3 with TRBJ2-1; D is perhaps TRBD2 (6 bases). Trimming shortened V by 4 bases and J by 0 bases, and 10 bases separated the two germline ends. The CDR3 covers 15 residues. Germline V gene data show CDR1 as SGHNT and CDR2 as YENEEA. The CDR3 region has the DNA TGTGCCAGCAGCTCTGGGGGGAGCTCCTACAATGAGCAGTTCTTC. As protein: CASSSGGSSYNEQFF.

This rearrangement joins TRBV5-6 to TRBJ1-2; 8 bases map to TRBD1. The junction had 6 bases not matched to a gene; V was cut back by 1 base and J by 4 bases. This CDR3 spans 15 amino acids. Germline-derived CDR1 and CDR2 are SGHDT and YYEEEE. In DNA, the CDR3 is TGTGCCAGCAGCTTGATAGGACAGGGTCGCTATGGCTACACCTTC. Amino acid sequence: CASSLIGQGRYGYTF.

The rearrangement links TRBV7-6 to TRBJ1-4, with 10 bases identical to TRBD1. This CDR3 contains 17 residues. The germline V gene encodes CDR1 SGHVS and CDR2 FNYEAQ. Unmatched junction bases numbered 10, after V lost 5 bases and J lost 4 bases. CDR3: CASSAPGQGYDNEKLFF. The CDR3, as DNA: TGTGCCAGCAGCGCGCCGGGACAGGGGTACGATAATGAAAAACTGTTTTTT.

This chain connects TRBV2 to TRBJ2-7; 8 bases line up with TRBD1. Trimming cost V 3 bases and J 6 bases; bases outside gene matches: 1. Germline V gene sequence: CDR1 SNHLY, CDR2 FYNNEI. This CDR3 has 12 amino acids. CDR3 residues: CASSEDRAEQYV. The CDR3 nucleotides are TGTGCCAGCAGTGAGGACAGGGCCGAGCAGTACGTC.

The chain employs TRBV10-2 and TRBJ2-5, with a tentative D call TRBD1 (6 bases). The CDR3 extends over 14 amino acids. Looked up from germline, CDR1 is WSHSY and CDR2 is SAAADI. Trimming pared 7 bases from V and 5 bases from J, leaving 17 bases between. CDR3 amino acids: CASKGAGAGETQYF. In DNA form, the CDR3 reads TGCGCCAGCAAAGGGGCAGGGGCAGGGGAGACCCAGTACTTC.

The V gene is TRBV5-1, the J gene TRBJ2-2; TRBD2 matches 9 bases. CDR3 length: 18 residues. The V segment lost 4 bases and the J segment 3 bases; nucleotides outside the gene matches: 13. The germline V gene encodes CDR1 SGHRS and CDR2 YFSETQ. CDR3: CASSVGLAGGQDTGELFF. CDR3 sequence (DNA): TGCGCCAGCAGCGTTGGACTCGCGGGGGGGCAGGACACCGGGGAGCTGTTTTTT.

This chain connects TRBV2 to TRBJ1-4, with TRBD1 as a possible D gene (6 bases). Trimming removed 6 bases from V and 11 bases from J, with 10 bases in between. CDR3 size: 11 residues. Germline values: CDR1 SNHLY, CDR2 FYNNEI. This chain's CDR3 is CASSRTEKLFF. Here the CDR3 DNA reads TGTGCCAGCAGCCGGACAGAGAAACTGTTTTTT.

The chain employs TRBV5-4 and TRBJ1-5; possibly TRBD1 for D (5 bases). The CDR3 totals 15 residues. Germline lookup yields CDR1 SGHNT and CDR2 YYREEE (reference sequence). Deletions cut 0 bases from V and 4 bases from J, with 11 bases between. CDR3 residues: CASSLAGGKNQPQHF. The CDR3 DNA follows: TGTGCCAGCAGCTTGGCCGGGGGTAAAAATCAGCCCCAGCATTTT.

This clone was recorded a few times. V is TRBV7-2 and J is TRBJ2-7; 9 positions agree with TRBD1. CDR3 length equals 15 residues. From germline, CDR1 is SGHTA and CDR2 FQGNSA. V shed 5 bases and J 0 bases; nucleotides not matched to a gene: 5. The CDR3, as DNA: TGTGCCAGCAGCCCTGGACAGGGGAGCTCCTACGAGCAGTACTTC. Protein sequence: CASSPGQGSSYEQYF.

The V and J genes are TRBV6-5 and TRBJ1-2, with D unresolved. V lost 2 bases, J lost 0 bases, and 13 bases lay in between. The CDR3 runs 16 residues. From germline, CDR1 is MNHEY and CDR2 SVGAGI. The CDR3 DNA follows: TGTGCCAGCAGTTACAGCACGTTTCAACCTAACTATGGCTACACCTTC. It is translated as CASSYSTFQPNYGYTF.

The rearrangement joins TRBV10-2 to TRBJ2-5; maybe TRBD1 (6 bases). The germline V gene encodes CDR1 WSHSY and CDR2 SAAADI. Trimming pared 8 bases from V and 7 bases from J, leaving 20 bases between. CDR3 size: 14 residues. In nucleotides, the CDR3 is TGCGCCAGCTTCGAGTCCGTTGCACAGGGGACCCAGTACTTC. Encoded protein: CASFESVAQGTQYF.

CDR3 amino acids: CASSARDNPYNEQFF. The CDR3 nucleotides read TGTGCCAGCAGCGCCCGGGACAACCCCTACAATGAGCAGTTCTTC. The chain uses TRBV9 and TRBJ2-1; maybe TRBD1 (6 bases). The CDR3 totals 15 residues. Germline V CDR1 and CDR2: SGDLS, YYNGEE. V gave up 3 bases and J gave up 2 bases, with 12 bases separating them.

The J gene is TRBJ2-1, the V gene TRBV2; D is perhaps TRBD1 (6 bases). Trimming pared 2 bases from V and 8 bases from J, leaving 10 bases between. The CDR3 runs to 13 residues. The germline V gene has CDR1 SNHLY and CDR2 FYNNEI. The CDR3 DNA reads TGTGCCAGCAGTGAAATCAGGGGCCATGAGCAGTTCTTC. Protein product: CASSEIRGHEQFF.

This chain uses TRBV6-5 with TRBJ2-7; D is possibly TRBD2 (5 bases). The CDR3 spans 14 residues. Looked up from germline, CDR1 is MNHEY and CDR2 is SVGAGI. Trimming shortened V by 6 bases and J by 2 bases, and 14 bases separated the two germline ends. The CDR3 protein is CASRQSRGPYEQYF. The CDR3 bases are TGTGCCAGCAGACAGAGCCGGGGTCCCTACGAGCAGTACTTC.

This sequence joins TRBV6-5 and TRBJ2-2, with D perhaps TRBD2 (6 bases). The CDR3 extends over 15 amino acids. Per the germline V gene, CDR1 is MNHEY and CDR2 is SVGAGI. V lost 2 bases and J 6 bases, leaving 13 bases between the germline ends. The DNA of the CDR3 is TGTGCCAGCAGTTACCTGGAGGGGCGAGCCGGGGAGCTGTTTTTT. Its protein is CASSYLEGRAGELFF.

This clone was observed a single time. The chain couples TRBV24-1 to TRBJ2-3; 10 bases fit TRBD2. The CDR3 extends over 16 amino acids. After removal of 3 bases from V and 2 bases from J, the junction contained 4 bases not matched to a gene. CDR1 is KGHDR and CDR2 is SFDVKD in the germline V gene. This CDR3 reads CATSDPSGSATDTQYF. The CDR3 bases are TGTGCCACCAGTGATCCTAGCGGGAGCGCCACAGATACGCAGTATTTT.

The rearrangement uses TRBV7-9 and TRBJ1-4, with TRBD1 as a possible D gene (6 bases). Germline V gene sequence: CDR1 SEHNR, CDR2 FQNEAQ (reference sequence). CDR3 length equals 16 residues. The germline V and J ends were trimmed by 5 bases and 7 bases, with 20 bases remaining between them. CDR3 DNA: TGTGCCAGCAGCCCACCTCGGGGGGGCCCCTTTGAAAAACTGTTTTTT. Amino acid sequence: CASSPPRGGPFEKLFF.

This sequence joins TRBV6-4 and TRBJ1-1; TRBD1 matches 7 bases. V was pared by 3 bases and J by 2 bases, with 3 bases of the junction left unmatched. CDR3 length: 14 residues. The germline CDR1 and CDR2 sequences are MRHNA and SNTAGT. CDR3 in DNA: TGTGCCAGCAGTGAGGACAGGAAAAACACTGAAGCTTTCTTT. It encodes CASSEDRKNTEAFF.

The V and J genes are TRBV7-9 and TRBJ1-4; a weak D match, TRBD1 (6 bases). This CDR3 comprises 14 residues. The germline CDR1 and CDR2 sequences are SEHNR and FQNEAQ (reference sequence). For the CDR3, the DNA is TGTGCTTCCGAACAGGGTCGTGGAGGTGAAAAACTGTTTTTT. This encodes CASEQGRGGEKLFF.

The chain has TRBV27 and TRBJ2-3; D perhaps matches TRBD2 (6 bases). Germline-derived CDR1 and CDR2 are MNHEY and SMNVEV (reference sequence). V dropped 3 bases and J dropped 13 bases, with 14 bases sitting between them. The CDR3 runs 12 residues. The CDR3 DNA follows: TGTGCCAGCAGTTTCTCGGGAGTCAGAAAGTATTTT. It encodes CASSFSGVRKYF.

In DNA form, the CDR3 reads TGCGCCAGCAGCTTTACGGGACTAGGCCAAGAGACCCAGTACTTC. Translation: CASSFTGLGQETQYF. The chain recombines TRBV5-1 with TRBJ2-5; 8 bases match TRBD2. Trimming at V came to 2 bases and at J to 1 base, leaving 4 bases not matched to a gene. Per the germline V gene, CDR1 is SGHRS and CDR2 is YFSETQ. The CDR3 covers 15 residues.

The chain combines TRBV7-9 with TRBJ2-1; 10 nucleotides align to TRBD2. This CDR3 region has 16 residues. CDR1 and CDR2 (germline): SEHNR, FQNEAQ (reference sequence). V shed 5 bases and J 6 bases; nucleotides not matched to a gene: 10. CDR3 loop: CASSPQSGRALNEQFF. The CDR3 DNA sequence: TGTGCCAGCAGCCCCCAAAGCGGGAGGGCTCTCAATGAGCAGTTCTTC.

This clone was seen just once. The V call is TRBV28, the J call TRBJ1-2, with 9 bases that match TRBD1. The CDR3 consists of 14 residues. Germline assignment: CDR1 MDHEN and CDR2 SYDVKM. J lost 5 bases, V lost 4 bases, and 5 bases had no gene match. CDR3 in DNA: TGTGCCAGCAGTTACAGGACAGGGGATTATGGCTACACCTTC. Translating gives CASSYRTGDYGYTF.

The V gene is TRBV11-3, the J gene TRBJ2-3; D could derive from TRBD1 or TRBD2 (6 bases each). V was clipped by 5 bases and J by 1 base, with 16 bases between them. The CDR3 spans 16 residues. Germline CDR1 is SGHNT and CDR2 is YENEEA. Here the CDR3 DNA reads TGTGCCAGCAGCCTAGGAGGGGGTTTGGGCACAGATACGCAGTATTTT. Its translation is CASSLGGGLGTDTQYF.

J is TRBJ2-3 and V is TRBV11-3; D may be TRBD2 (6 bases). V lost 5 bases and J lost 1, with 13 bases in between. CDR3 size: 15 residues. CDR1 is SGHNT, CDR2 YENEEA, per germline. The CDR3, as DNA: TGTGCCAGCAGCGCCCGGGGGTCTCGCACAGATACGCAGTATTTT. Amino acids: CASSARGSRTDTQYF.

This clone was detected a few times. Here the CDR3 reads CASSVSGTGRANTEAFF. DNA for the CDR3: TGTGCCAGCAGCGTCTCCGGGACAGGGAGGGCGAACACTGAAGCTTTCTTT. This chain connects TRBV9 to TRBJ1-1, with 9 bases matching TRBD1. V lost 2 bases, J lost 1 base, and 9 bases stayed unmatched. The CDR3 has 17 amino acids. Per germline, CDR1 SGDLS and CDR2 YYNGEE.

V is TRBV5-6 and J is TRBJ1-1; D perhaps matches TRBD1 (5 bases). The V gene lost 1 base and the J gene lost 5 bases, with 12 bases spanning the gap. This CDR3 has 14 residues. Germline values: CDR1 SGHDT, CDR2 YYEEEE. The CDR3 region is CASSLYGAGTEAFF. The CDR3 bases are TGTGCCAGCAGCTTGTATGGGGCAGGAACTGAAGCTTTCTTT.